One and the same sample provided the 2 T cell receptor beta chains below, sequenced in a study of blood T cell repertoires in COVID-19. Only in-frame clones appear in the TCRdb table, and some are missing; sequencing was by immunoSEQ multiplex PCR. The sample contains a few hundred thousand clones, around 85% of which appear only once. Sequencing was performed on peripheral blood. The origin of the receptors is a human donor in a cohort sampled during active COVID-19.

The rearrangement links TRBV7-9 to TRBJ2-7; the D gene is possibly TRBD2 (7 bases). V gave up 5 bases and J gave up 3 bases, with 17 bases separating them. CDR1 is SEHNR and CDR2 is FQNEAQ in the germline V gene (reference sequence). The CDR3 spans 15 residues. The CDR3 protein is CASSPREGHNYEQYF. The CDR3, as DNA: TGTGCCAGCAGCCCTAGGGAGGGACATAACTACGAGCAGTACTTC.

The chain is built from TRBV4-1 and TRBJ2-7; unclear D gene. The CDR3 has 13 residues. Trimming took off 3 bases at V and 5 bases at J, with 11 bases between the two ends. The germline CDR1 and CDR2 sequences are MGHRA and YSYEKL. The CDR3 spells CASSQRWLDEQYF. The CDR3 nucleotides are TGCGCCAGCAGCCAGAGGTGGTTGGACGAGCAGTACTTC.